This TCR beta chain originates from a study of PD-L1 blockade in urothelial cancer. Study-wide background: Males with urothelial cancer arising in the bladder constituted about 85% of the roughly 30 patients. Among blood samples, the median T cell count was 141,255.

Generated by immunoSEQ multiplex PCR, the TCRdb table keeps only in-frame clones and is missing some. The table lists tens of thousands of clones, more than 70% of them singletons. Notes on this clone: Antigen specificity is unknown.

Noted time point: pretreatment peripheral blood. Study conclusions and caveats: Below-median pretreatment blood TCR clonality was a predictor of better survival.

The clonotype was recovered from a man in his 60s with urothelial cancer. Sample: PBMCs, taken around atezolizumab (anti-PD-L1) treatment.

In DNA form, the CDR3 reads TGTGCCAGCAGTCCGGGGGACAGCTTTCGCTCTGGGGCCAACGTCCTGACTTTC. Translation: CASSPGDSFRSGANVLTF. This chain connects TRBV27 to TRBJ2-6, with D perhaps TRBD1 (7 bases). V lost 5 bases and J 0 bases, leaving 17 bases between the germline ends. This CDR3 is built from 18 residues. In germline, CDR1 is MNHEY, CDR2 SMNVEV (reference sequence).